This T cell receptor beta chain was profiled in a study of OX40 agonist ivuxolimab in advanced cancers. With regard to the full study: The costimulatory receptor OX40 (CD134) was targeted by ivuxolimab, a fully human IgG2 agonistic monoclonal antibody. Of the approximately 50 dose-escalation patients, hepatocellular carcinoma was present in about 19, melanoma in approximately 15, renal cell carcinoma in 9 and head and neck cancer in 9. Patients were allowed to have had prior anti-PD-1, anti-PD-L1 or anti-CTLA-4 therapy, and approximately 40% of the dose-escalation patients had been treated with checkpoint inhibitors. The paper describes the monotherapy dose-escalation part (N ≈ 50 patients) of the phase I trial of ivuxolimab. The purpose of peripheral TCRbeta sequencing was to test whether ivuxolimab changed TCR sequence diversity and led to clonal T-cell expansion. The dose-escalation cohort was 82.7% male with a mean age of about 65 years, ranging from 23 to 79. Partial responses were achieved by three dose-escalation patients, of whom one had hepatocellular carcinoma and two had cutaneous melanoma. Intravenous ivuxolimab was administered to patients every 2 weeks at six dose levels: 0.01, 0.1, 0.3, 1.5, 3 and 10 mg/kg. General study outcomes and caveats: After ivuxolimab, CD8+ T cells had more expanded clones than CD4+ T cells on average. In partial responders in the 0.1-3.0 mg/kg groups, normalized peripheral clonal expansion was found to be among the lowest, especially among CD8+ T cells. Which antigens the clonally expanded peripheral T cells were specific for was not determined. At doses of 0.1 to 3.0 mg/kg, clonal expansion of both CD4+ and CD8+ blood T cells was observed from baseline to week 6. Low levels of normalized T-cell clonal expansion were also seen in some patients who did not respond.

Of note for this clone: Its antigen is not yet known. The input lacks base qualities; no much larger clone sits a single base away.

The CDR3 runs 16 amino acids, cysteine and phenylalanine included. Only CDR3 DNA remains: 48 bases, in frame from the first base. V is trimmed back by 2 bases and J by 3 bases, and the junction contains 10 bases that no gene match accounts for. The germline V gene encodes CDR1 MNHEY and CDR2 SMNVEV (reference sequence). Patients with autoimmune disease history or receiving systemic immunosuppression were excluded from the trial. Peripheral blood for TCR sequencing was collected from all dose cohorts at baseline, on cycle 4 day 1, and on cycle 7 day 1. The samples were taken from a phase I, first-in-human, multicenter, open-label dose-escalation trial of ivuxolimab. Adults with locally advanced or metastatic head and neck squamous cell, hepatocellular, melanoma or renal cell carcinoma were enrolled in the trial. Before TCR sequencing, CD4+ T cells and CD8+ T cells were sorted from peripheral blood as separate populations.

For sequencing of the TCRbeta CDR3 region, genomic DNA was extracted from the sorted cells. The immunoSEQ Assay was used to sequence the TCRbeta CDR3 regions. TCRdb limited this immuneACCESS table to in-frame rearrangements with V and J called. A share of clones is missing; checked studies link under half to unresolved V genes, and the rest is unexplained. The sample table shows more than 20,000 clones, and approximately 90% are seen once. Around 25% of the sample is in the top ten clones. Source: CD4+ or CD8+ T cells sorted from blood, taken in a trial of the OX40 agonist ivuxolimab. Here the chain combines TRBV27 and TRBJ2-7; 7 central bases correspond to TRBD2. The source is an adult with an advanced solid tumor such as melanoma, head and neck, liver or kidney cancer. The nucleotides read TGTGCCAGCAGTTTAAGCCCCAGCGGGGAATTCTACGAGCAGTACTTC. This sequence encodes CASSLSPSGEFYEQYF.